The rows below give T cell receptor beta chains drawn from one sample of a study of cytomegalovirus exposure and HLA in healthy donors. Sequenced by immunoSEQ multiplex PCR; TCRdb stores in-frame clones only, minus some. The sample carries more than 140,000 clones, roughly 79% recorded once. Sequenced: PBMCs. These receptors all stem from a male donor in good health and CMV-seronegative. Each CDR3 is given with its conserved first and last residue. The D gene is left open where the match is weak. Not every row has a clone size; where given, it reads once, few, many or a size class.

abundance	d_gene	v_gene	j_gene	CDR3aa	CDR3nt
.	TRBD1	TRBV6-1	TRBJ2-7	CASRIRGRRREQYF	TGCGCCAGCAGGATTAGGGGGCGACGTAGAGAGCAGTACTTC
.	TRBD1	TRBV7-2	TRBJ2-1	CASSPGQGVFEQFF	TGTGCCAGCAGCCCTGGACAGGGAGTTTTTGAGCAGTTCTTC
few	TRBD2	TRBV6-6	TRBJ2-1	CASSYRLANGDEQFF	TGTGCCAGCAGTTACCGACTAGCGAACGGAGATGAGCAGTTCTTC
once	.	TRBV19	TRBJ1-2	CASSIRWQQARGYTF	TGTGCCAGTAGCATCCGGTGGCAGCAGGCGAGAGGCTACACCTTC
.	.	TRBV5-4	TRBJ2-3	CASSFGRVPDTQYF	TGTGCCAGCAGCTTCGGCAGGGTCCCAGATACGCAGTATTTT
.	.	TRBV7-2	TRBJ2-3	CASSSRKGGLTDTQYF	TGTGCCAGCAGCTCACGGAAGGGGGGGCTGACAGATACGCAGTATTTT
few	.	TRBV5-4	TRBJ2-7	CASSLGTGIGEQYF	TGTGCCAGCAGCTTGGGGACCGGGATTGGGGAGCAGTACTTC
.	TRBD1	TRBV7-9	TRBJ1-4	CASSPPGQVGSNEKLFF	TGTGCCAGCAGCCCCCCGGGACAGGTTGGCTCTAATGAAAAACTGTTTTTT
.	.	TRBV28	TRBJ2-2	CAHSGDRITGELFF	TGTGCTCATTCAGGGGATCGGATCACCGGGGAGCTGTTTTTT
.	.	TRBV6-1	TRBJ2-7	CASKIGGGYEQYF	TGTGCCAGCAAAATAGGGGGAGGGTACGAGCAGTACTTC
.	.	TRBV6-6	TRBJ2-5	CASSYPRGPQETQYF	TGTGCCAGCAGTTACCCCAGAGGTCCCCAAGAGACCCAGTACTTC
.	TRBD1	TRBV4-3	TRBJ1-2	CASSQDRPGTENYGYTF	TGCGCCAGCAGCCAAGATAGGCCCGGGACAGAAAACTATGGCTACACCTTC
.	.	TRBV7-2	TRBJ2-1	CASSRRGTGNNEQFF	TGTGCCAGCAGCCGCCGGGGGACGGGTAACAATGAGCAGTTCTTC
few	TRBD2	TRBV30	TRBJ2-3	CAWNVPGLADITDTQYF	TGTGCCTGGAATGTTCCCGGACTAGCGGATATCACAGATACGCAGTATTTT
.	.	TRBV7-2	TRBJ2-5	CATHRGGQRETQYF	TGTGCCACCCACAGGGGGGGACAGCGGGAGACCCAGTACTTC
.	.	TRBV5-1	TRBJ1-4	CASSRTGVATNEKLFF	TGCGCCAGCAGCAGAACGGGAGTTGCAACTAATGAAAAACTGTTTTTT